The 26 T cell receptor beta chains below all came from one sample that was sequenced in a study of blood T cell repertoires in COVID-19. This table comes from immunoSEQ multiplex PCR, and its TCRdb copy is limited to in-frame clones, with some not included. Among a few hundred thousand clones listed, approximately 84% were seen once. Sequenced: PBMCs or T cells enriched from blood (not recorded which). The source is a woman aged 25 to 39 who had recovered from COVID-19.

The chain uses TRBV2 and TRBJ2-3; D may be TRBD2 (5 bases). The CDR3 contains 15 residues. Germline values: CDR1 SNHLY, CDR2 FYNNEI. Trimming shortened V by 0 bases and J by 3 bases, and 10 bases separated the two germline ends. CDR3 in DNA: TGTGCCAGCAGTGAAGCTAGCGTAGGAACAGATACGCAGTATTTT. It encodes CASSEASVGTDTQYF.

The chain uses TRBV5-5 and TRBJ2-3; 8 bases fit TRBD2. The CDR3 has 16 residues. Germline CDR1 and CDR2: SGHKS and YYEKEE (reference sequence). Germline trimming cut 4 bases from V and 1 base from J; bases unmatched to any gene: 8. CDR3 nucleotide sequence: TGTGCCAGCAGCCCTGGAGCACTAGCGGGCACAGATACGCAGTATTTT. Protein sequence: CASSPGALAGTDTQYF.

V and J are TRBV19 and TRBJ1-3; 8 bases are a match to TRBD1. The germline gives CDR1 LNHDA, CDR2 SQIVND (reference sequence). CDR3 length: 17 amino acids. V gave up 5 bases and J gave up 0 bases; unmatched junction bases: 9. In DNA form, the CDR3 reads TGTGCCAGTAGTGCAGGGACAGGTCGCTTCTCTGGAAACACCATATATTTT. Translated: CASSAGTGRFSGNTIYF.

The chain employs TRBV7-3 and TRBJ2-2; possibly TRBD1 for D (6 bases). The CDR3 spans 14 residues. CDR1 SGHTA and CDR2 FQGTGA come from the germline V gene. The ends were cut back, 3 bases at V and 6 bases at J, with 11 bases in the middle. CDR3 coding DNA: TGTGCCAGCAGCTTCATACAGGGCTCCGGGGAGCTGTTTTTT. It translates to CASSFIQGSGELFF.

V gene TRBV24-1 combines with J gene TRBJ2-6; D gene ambiguous. The germline gives CDR1 KGHDR, CDR2 SFDVKD. V was clipped by 3 bases and J by 4 bases, with 6 bases between them. This CDR3 is built from 14 residues. The CDR3 is CATSDPRGANVLTF. The CDR3 region has the DNA TGTGCCACCAGTGATCCCAGGGGGGCCAACGTCCTGACTTTC.

The chain combines TRBV5-1 with TRBJ1-3; no clear D. Trimming cost V 4 bases and J 0 bases, with 14 bases left between them. The CDR3 extends over 16 amino acids. Germline V lookup: CDR1 SGHRS, CDR2 YFSETQ. The CDR3 region has the DNA TGCGCCAGCAGCATGGCACCACTGAACTCTGGAAACACCATATATTTT. Protein: CASSMAPLNSGNTIYF.

The genes are TRBV7-6 and TRBJ2-1; 15 nucleotides align to TRBD2. CDR1 and CDR2 (germline): SGHVS, FNYEAQ. The trim removed 5 bases at V and 0 bases at J, leaving 5 bases unmatched. There are 18 residues in the CDR3. DNA of the CDR3: TGTGCCAGCAGCCCAGGACTAGCGGGAGGGAGCTCCTACAATGAGCAGTTCTTC. This sequence encodes CASSPGLAGGSSYNEQFF.

This chain connects TRBV3-1 (or the pseudogene TRBV3-2) to TRBJ1-5; D ambiguous. Germline lookup yields CDR1 LGHDT and CDR2 YNNKEL (reference sequence). The CDR3 totals 15 residues. V lost 1 base and J lost 4, with 11 bases in between. The DNA for the CDR3 is TGTGCCAGCAGCCAAGCATGGGGAGGGAATCAGCCCCAGCATTTT. Its translation is CASSQAWGGNQPQHF.

The chain combines TRBV11-2 with TRBJ2-1; 8 nucleotides align to TRBD2. The CDR3 runs 16 residues. Losses at the gene ends were 4 bases for V and 6 bases for J; bases not matched to a gene: 11. Germline V gene data show CDR1 as SGHAT and CDR2 as FQNNGV. The CDR3 spells CASSSATSGETNEQFF. DNA of the CDR3: TGTGCCAGCAGCTCGGCAACTAGCGGTGAGACCAATGAGCAGTTCTTC.

V gene TRBV4-1 combines with J gene TRBJ2-5, with TRBD2 matching 13 bases. Per the germline V gene, CDR1 is MGHRA and CDR2 is YSYEKL. The CDR3 sequence is 17 residues long. V dropped 4 bases and J dropped 5; count of bases not matched to a gene: 10. CDR3 sequence (DNA): TGCGCCAGCAGCCTCGGACTAGCGGGAGTTTCCGTGGAGACCCAGTACTTC. Encoded protein: CASSLGLAGVSVETQYF.

The chain is built from TRBV11-2 and TRBJ2-2; the match to TRBD2 covers 8 bases. The CDR3 sequence is 14 residues long. The junction had 1 base not matched to a gene; V was cut back by 7 bases and J by 0 bases. Germline values: CDR1 SGHAT, CDR2 FQNNGV. In nucleotides, the CDR3 is TGTGCCAGCACGGGACTAGCGAACACCGGGGAGCTGTTTTTT. This encodes CASTGLANTGELFF.

The chain recombines TRBV19 with TRBJ2-3; 10 bases map to TRBD2. The CDR3 sequence is 15 residues long. Trimming took 5 bases from V and 5 from J; bases not matched to a gene: 7. Germline CDR1 is LNHDA and CDR2 is SQIVND (reference sequence). CDR3 nucleotide sequence: TGTGCCAGTAGTCTGCTAGCGGGAGTGGGAGATACGCAGTATTTT. Translating it yields CASSLLAGVGDTQYF.

The chain carries TRBV2 and TRBJ2-7; D possibly corresponds to TRBD2 (6 bases). This CDR3 spans 14 amino acids. Trimming took off 8 bases at V and 0 bases at J, with 14 bases between the two ends. The germline V gene has CDR1 SNHLY and CDR2 FYNNEI. The CDR3 loop is CASVTSPYSYEQYF. The CDR3, as DNA: TGTGCCAGCGTCACTAGCCCATACTCCTACGAGCAGTACTTC.

This clone was detected only a few times. This rearrangement joins TRBV5-1 to TRBJ2-1; 7 nucleotides agree with TRBD1. Germline CDR1 is SGHRS and CDR2 is YFSETQ. The CDR3 spans 13 residues. V was pared by 4 bases and J by 4 bases, with 2 bases of the junction left unmatched. CDR3 region: CASSLGQYNEQFF. In nucleotides, the CDR3 is TGCGCCAGCAGCCTGGGACAGTACAATGAGCAGTTCTTC.

The rearrangement links TRBV6-5 to TRBJ1-2; perhaps TRBD1 as D (5 bases). The CDR3 is 15 residues long. V was pared by 7 bases and J by 2 bases, with 17 bases between. The germline V gene has CDR1 MNHEY and CDR2 SVGAGI. The CDR3 DNA reads as TGTGCCAGCACTCGCGCCATGGGGGGGAACTATGGCTACACCTTC. It translates to CASTRAMGGNYGYTF.

Of note for this clone: In the same sample, other DNA sequences code for this CDR3. The chain has TRBV29-1 and TRBJ1-5, with D possibly matching TRBD1 (5 bases). The CDR3 consists of 12 residues. The V end lost 6 bases, the J end lost 6 bases, and 12 bases lay between the germline ends. CDR1 is SQVTM and CDR2 is ANQGSEA in the germline V gene. CDR3 loop: CSVAGGGQPQHF. DNA of the CDR3: TGCAGCGTGGCGGGGGGAGGTCAGCCCCAGCATTTT. The full variable domain, rest sourced from reference TRBV29-1 and TRBJ1-5, is SAVISQKPSRDICQRGTSLTIQCQVDSQVTMMFWYRQQPGQSLTLIATANQGSEATYESGFVIDKFPISRPNLTFSTLTVSNMSPEDSSIYLCSVAGGGQPQHFGDGTRLSIL.

This sequence joins TRBV28 and TRBJ2-5; possibly TRBD2 for D (6 bases). The V end lost 6 bases, the J end lost 7 bases, and 18 bases lay between the germline ends. Germline CDR1 and CDR2: MDHEN and SYDVKM. There are 14 residues in the CDR3. The CDR3 is CASSQGRSGGTQYF. DNA for the CDR3: TGTGCCAGCAGCCAGGGACGGTCCGGGGGGACCCAGTACTTC. Supplemented by reference TRBV28 and TRBJ2-5, the full variable domain reads DVKVTQSSRYLVKRTGEKVFLECVQDMDHENMFWYRQDPGLGLRLIYFSYDVKMKEKGDIPEGYSVSREKKERFSLILESASTNQTSMYLCASSQGRSGGTQYFGPGTRLLVL.

The CDR3 DNA reads as TGTGCCAGCAGCCGGGACTCCGGGCTCACCGGGGAGCTGTTTTTT. This codes for CASSRDSGLTGELFF. The J gene is TRBJ2-2, the V gene TRBV5-4, with D possibly matching TRBD2 (6 bases). V lost 4 bases and J 4 bases, leaving 14 bases between the germline ends. Germline-derived CDR1 and CDR2 are SGHNT and YYREEE (reference sequence). This CDR3 has 15 residues.

In this sample, this clone turned up many times. V is TRBV28 and J is TRBJ2-7; D gene uncertain. Germline V gene data show CDR1 as MDHEN and CDR2 as SYDVKM. The CDR3 totals 13 residues. V was pared by 8 bases and J by 1 base, with 12 bases between. The CDR3 DNA follows: TGTGCCAGCGCCCCAATGACTTCCTACGAGCAGTACTTC. Its protein product is CASAPMTSYEQYF. The complete variable domain, with remaining parts taken from reference TRBV28 and TRBJ2-7, reads DVKVTQSSRYLVKRTGEKVFLECVQDMDHENMFWYRQDPGLGLRLIYFSYDVKMKEKGDIPEGYSVSREKKERFSLILESASTNQTSMYLCASAPMTSYEQYFGPGTRLTVT.

The rearrangement links TRBV4-2 to TRBJ2-1, with 7 nucleotides matching TRBD2. This CDR3 comprises 18 residues. V trimming: 3 bases; J trimming: 2 bases; junction bases outside the gene matches: 13. Germline V gene lookup returns CDR1 LGHNA and CDR2 YNFKEQ. For the CDR3, the DNA is TGTGCCAGCAGCCAGGACCTTCTAGCGGACGGCCCCTACAATGAGCAGTTCTTC. This gives the protein CASSQDLLADGPYNEQFF.

The gene calls are TRBV13 and TRBJ2-1; 14 bases are shared with TRBD2. The CDR3 loop spans 17 amino acids. Germline V gives CDR1 PRHDT, CDR2 FYEKMQ (reference sequence). J gave up 9 bases and V 0 bases, and 7 bases lay outside the gene matches. The chain's CDR3 is CASSLGHVTSGRAEQFF. Here the CDR3 DNA reads TGTGCCAGCAGCTTAGGCCATGTGACTAGCGGGAGGGCTGAGCAGTTCTTC.

This chain joins TRBV12-3 or TRBV12-4 and TRBJ1-1, with D tentatively TRBD1 (5 bases). V was cut by 5 bases and J by 0 bases, with 7 bases left in between. The CDR3 sequence is 13 residues long. The CDR3 reads CASSRTLNTEAFF. The CDR3 nucleotides are TGTGCCAGCAGTAGGACACTGAACACTGAAGCTTTCTTT.

This chain joins TRBV5-4 and TRBJ2-7; TRBD1 matches 7 bases. The CDR3 spans 13 residues. CDR1 SGHNT and CDR2 YYREEE come from the germline V gene (reference sequence). V shed 5 bases and J 0 bases; nucleotides not matched to a gene: 2. CDR3 in amino acids: CASRGQASYEQYF. The DNA of the CDR3 is TGTGCCAGCAGAGGACAGGCCTCCTACGAGCAGTACTTC.

The chain links TRBV6-2 or TRBV6-3 to TRBJ2-7, with no clear D. The CDR3 sequence is 13 residues long. Trimming left V 0 bases short and J 5 bases short, with 8 bases between. Germline CDR1 reads MNHEY; CDR2 reads SVGEGT. The CDR3 is CASSYSSVHEQYF. The CDR3 bases are TGTGCCAGCAGTTACTCGAGTGTCCACGAGCAGTACTTC.

This clone turned up a few times. V is TRBV7-2 and J is TRBJ1-5, with TRBD1 matching over 7 bases. The CDR3 extends over 13 amino acids. J was trimmed by 7 bases and V by 3 bases; bases with no gene match: 3. From germline, CDR1 is SGHTA and CDR2 FQGNSA. The CDR3 sequence: CASSFDRDQPQHF. In DNA form, the CDR3 reads TGTGCCAGCAGCTTTGACAGGGACCAGCCCCAGCATTTT.

The J gene is TRBJ1-5, the V gene TRBV7-6; 8 nucleotides agree with TRBD1. This CDR3 is 15 amino acids long. The germline CDR1 and CDR2 sequences are SGHVS and FNYEAQ. Trimming removed 5 bases from V and 2 bases from J; junction bases left unmatched: 5. The CDR3 DNA sequence: TGTGCCAGCAGCCCCCGACAGGGGCGCAATCAGCCCCAGCATTTT. This codes for CASSPRQGRNQPQHF.